This is a list of T cell receptor beta chains from one sample in a study of blood T cell repertoires in COVID-19. Some clones are missing from TCRdb's copy, which holds only in-frame ones; the method was immunoSEQ multiplex PCR. The table records roughly 35,000 clones, roughly 78% of them present only once. Material for sequencing was peripheral blood. Every receptor here comes from a man between 65 and 80 years old with acute or convalescent COVID-19. The CDR3 runs from the conserved cysteine through the conserved F or W. Fields, in order: V gene, J gene, CDR3 protein.

v_gene: TRBV7-9; j_gene: TRBJ1-1; CDR3aa: CASSLGWGGTGIAEAFF
v_gene: TRBV19; j_gene: TRBJ2-5; CDR3aa: CASSIPLETQYF
v_gene: TRBV15; j_gene: TRBJ1-1; CDR3aa: CATSRDRGMNTEAFF
v_gene: TRBV19; j_gene: TRBJ1-5; CDR3aa: CASSTSHQPQHF
v_gene: TRBV24-1; j_gene: TRBJ2-2; CDR3aa: CATSDTGGSGTGELFF
v_gene: TRBV7-9; j_gene: TRBJ1-2; CDR3aa: CASSISGGYGYTF
v_gene: TRBV20-1; j_gene: TRBJ2-1; CDR3aa: CSASLTSGNEQFF
v_gene: TRBV7-2; j_gene: TRBJ2-7; CDR3aa: CASSLRGLSYEQYF
v_gene: TRBV5-1; j_gene: TRBJ1-2; CDR3aa: CASSLVMQATHGYTF
v_gene: TRBV29-1; j_gene: TRBJ1-6; CDR3aa: CSVEQGRGSPLHF
v_gene: TRBV5-6; j_gene: TRBJ1-2; CDR3aa: CASSRGTSYGYTF
v_gene: TRBV23-1; j_gene: TRBJ1-2; CDR3aa: CASSRQTQGKSNYGYTF
v_gene: TRBV13; j_gene: TRBJ1-2; CDR3aa: CASRYGGGGGGYTF
v_gene: TRBV5-6; j_gene: TRBJ2-7; CDR3aa: CASSLAGGNPEQYF
v_gene: TRBV24-1; j_gene: TRBJ2-2; CDR3aa: CATSDRSGTGETGELFF
v_gene: TRBV19; j_gene: TRBJ2-3; CDR3aa: CASSIDRAYTQYF
v_gene: TRBV7-2; j_gene: TRBJ2-4; CDR3aa: CASSLATSVDIQYF
v_gene: TRBV6-2/TRBV6-3; j_gene: TRBJ2-4; CDR3aa: CASSWTGGETKNIQYF
v_gene: TRBV30; j_gene: TRBJ2-7; CDR3aa: CAWSVYQGFYEQYF
v_gene: TRBV29-1; j_gene: TRBJ1-5; CDR3aa: CSGATGVNQPQHF
v_gene: TRBV6-4; j_gene: TRBJ2-2; CDR3aa: CASSDSNTGTGGVGGELFF
v_gene: TRBV3-1/TRBV3-2; j_gene: TRBJ1-1; CDR3aa: CASSQTVNTEAFF
v_gene: TRBV5-1; j_gene: TRBJ2-1; CDR3aa: CASSLSSGYYNEQFF
v_gene: TRBV18; j_gene: TRBJ1-2; CDR3aa: CASSLRTGGVSEAGYTF
v_gene: TRBV10-1; j_gene: TRBJ2-1; CDR3aa: CASSESGGVDEQFF
v_gene: TRBV19; j_gene: TRBJ1-2; CDR3aa: CASSRQQGPSYGYTF
v_gene: TRBV3-1/TRBV3-2; j_gene: TRBJ2-7; CDR3aa: CASSRQGGEQYF
v_gene: TRBV6-5; j_gene: TRBJ1-2; CDR3aa: CASRLGDGYTF
v_gene: TRBV18; j_gene: TRBJ2-7; CDR3aa: CASSLTGNSYEQYF
v_gene: TRBV19; j_gene: TRBJ1-5; CDR3aa: CASSTRGGPQHF
v_gene: TRBV2; j_gene: TRBJ1-5; CDR3aa: CASSDSYSNQPQHF
v_gene: TRBV18; j_gene: TRBJ2-5; CDR3aa: CASSPGLGETQYF
v_gene: TRBV18; j_gene: TRBJ2-2; CDR3aa: CASSSGTANTGELFF
v_gene: TRBV9; j_gene: TRBJ1-6; CDR3aa: CASSPQTGKGSPLHF
v_gene: TRBV6-5; j_gene: TRBJ1-2; CDR3aa: CASRLQAYYGYTF
v_gene: TRBV9; j_gene: TRBJ1-2; CDR3aa: CASSVAGNYGYTF
v_gene: TRBV6-5; j_gene: TRBJ2-5; CDR3aa: CASTHRGGETQYF
v_gene: TRBV19; j_gene: TRBJ2-1; CDR3aa: CASSSISGGAKNEQFF
v_gene: TRBV19; j_gene: TRBJ2-7; CDR3aa: CASSWTSGSYEQYF
v_gene: TRBV9; j_gene: TRBJ1-6; CDR3aa: CASSVTGFDSPLHF
v_gene: TRBV7-2; j_gene: TRBJ2-7; CDR3aa: CASTERRASTDEQYF
v_gene: TRBV6-5; j_gene: TRBJ2-7; CDR3aa: CASSQQGASYEQYF
v_gene: TRBV19; j_gene: TRBJ1-1; CDR3aa: CASRLQGARLLLLKNTEAFF
v_gene: TRBV6-5; j_gene: TRBJ2-3; CDR3aa: CASSSGESTDTQYF
v_gene: TRBV30; j_gene: TRBJ2-2; CDR3aa: CAWSGGQAIGGELFF
v_gene: TRBV3-1/TRBV3-2; j_gene: TRBJ1-2; CDR3aa: CASSQTGQRDYGYTF
v_gene: TRBV19; j_gene: TRBJ1-2; CDR3aa: CASSIGQGSYGYTF
v_gene: TRBV3-1/TRBV3-2; j_gene: TRBJ2-3; CDR3aa: CASSQDITATSTDTQYF
v_gene: TRBV29-1; j_gene: TRBJ2-7; CDR3aa: CSAEGPGTSLTYEQYF
v_gene: TRBV28; j_gene: TRBJ1-2; CDR3aa: CASKSGQNYGYTF
v_gene: TRBV10-3; j_gene: TRBJ2-1; CDR3aa: CAISPNRGNEQFF
v_gene: TRBV30; j_gene: TRBJ2-3; CDR3aa: CAWISGKLAGVDTQYF
v_gene: TRBV27; j_gene: TRBJ1-6; CDR3aa: CASSLLIGGLRSPLHF
v_gene: TRBV4-3; j_gene: TRBJ2-7; CDR3aa: CASSQERVRYEQYF
v_gene: TRBV6-1; j_gene: TRBJ2-2; CDR3aa: CASSEGTSGAKGGELFF
v_gene: TRBV18; j_gene: TRBJ1-2; CDR3aa: CASSPRDREAYGYTF
v_gene: TRBV30; j_gene: TRBJ2-7; CDR3aa: CAWSVSNRRTYEQYF
v_gene: TRBV27; j_gene: TRBJ2-7; CDR3aa: CASSFGSNYEQYF
v_gene: TRBV7-2; j_gene: TRBJ2-3; CDR3aa: CASSFHALARSTDTQYF